Presented here are 26 T cell receptor beta chains from one specimen sequenced in a study of CD8+CD57+ T cells in acquired aplastic anemia. Genomic DNA acted as the template from which TCR beta VDJ combination and CDR3 sequence profiling were carried out. MiXCR, run by TCRdb on the reads, gives a single entry per CDR3 protein. This sample has 200,000 to 250,000 distinct CDR3 sequences, with about half found just once. All sequencing subjects had displayed CD8+CD57+ cell expansion on flow cytometry. The material sequenced was sorted CD4+, CD8+, or CD8+CD57+ T cells (not recorded which) from PBMCs. Receptors were obtained from a human donor with aplastic anemia.

This clonotype was counted once. The chain employs TRBV7-6 and TRBJ1-2; D not resolved. The germline V gene encodes CDR1 SGHVS and CDR2 FNYEAQ. Trimming removed 1 base from V and 6 bases from J, with 6 bases in between. The CDR3 spans 12 residues. CDR3 amino acids: CASSLGWDGYTF. The CDR3 bases are TGTGCCAGCAGCTTAGGATGGGATGGCTACACCTTC.

This chain uses TRBV20-1 with TRBJ1-6; 11 positions agree with TRBD1. Germline CDR1 DFQATT, CDR2 SNEGSKA (reference sequence). V trimming: 6 bases; J trimming: 5 bases; junction bases outside the gene matches: 3. The CDR3 is made up of 14 amino acids. Here the CDR3 DNA reads TGCAGTGCATGGGACAGGGGGGATAATTCACCCCTCCACTTT. Translation gives CSAWDRGDNSPLHF.

There are many counts of this clonotype. V gene TRBV5-1 combines with J gene TRBJ2-2; TRBD1 matches at 7 bases. CDR1 is SGHRS, CDR2 YFSETQ, per germline. V dropped 4 bases and J dropped 3; count of bases not matched to a gene: 3. CDR3 length equals 14 residues. The CDR3 DNA sequence: TGCGCCAGCAGCAGGACAGGAGACACCGGGGAGCTGTTTTTT. Translating it yields CASSRTGDTGELFF.

This clonotype appeared a few times. This may be a read error: a much more frequent sequence differs by one nucleotide. V and J are TRBV19 and TRBJ2-5; D possibly corresponds to TRBD1 (8 bases). The V gene's germline CDR1 is LNHDA and CDR2 SQIVND (reference sequence). Trimming cost V 5 bases and J 3 bases, with 13 bases left between them. CDR3 length: 14 amino acids. CDR3 in DNA: TGTGCCAGTAGTCAACAGGGGGGGAAAGAGACCCAGTACTTC. This translates into CASSQQGGKETQYF.

This clonotype was seen many times. The chain carries TRBV7-3 and TRBJ2-1, with 14 bases identical to TRBD2. This CDR3 contains 19 residues. Per the germline V gene, CDR1 is SGHTA and CDR2 is FQGTGA. J gave up 0 bases and V 5 bases, and 9 bases lay outside the gene matches. CDR3 DNA sequence: TGTGCCAGCAGCCGACTAGCGGGGGGGCTACGGGGCTCCTACAATGAGCAGTTCTTC. This sequence encodes CASSRLAGGLRGSYNEQFF.

In its sample, this clonotype was seen many times. The V gene is TRBV20-1, the J gene TRBJ1-5; possible D gene TRBD1, 5 bases. In germline, CDR1 is DFQATT, CDR2 SNEGSKA (reference sequence). Trimming cost V 0 bases and J 3 bases, with 6 bases left between them. CDR3 size: 13 residues. The CDR3 DNA reads as TGCAGTGCTAGAGAGGACACCAATCAGCCCCAGCATTTT. This encodes CSAREDTNQPQHF.

The chain links TRBV20-1 to TRBJ1-6; 7 bases agree with TRBD1. The CDR3 loop spans 12 amino acids. Trimming removed 8 bases from V and 9 bases from J; junction bases left unmatched: 7. Germline loops: CDR1 DFQATT, CDR2 SNEGSKA (reference sequence). CDR3 DNA sequence: TGCAGTACAGGGGCAGGGGGTTCACCCCTCCACTTT. This codes for CSTGAGGSPLHF.

V gene TRBV19 combines with J gene TRBJ2-7, with 10 bases fitting TRBD1. V dropped 3 bases and J dropped 3; count of bases not matched to a gene: 5. The V gene's germline CDR1 is LNHDA and CDR2 SQIVND (reference sequence). The CDR3 length is 15 residues. CDR3 nucleotide sequence: TGTGCCAGTAGTATGGCGGGACAGGGGAGCTACGAGCAGTACTTC. This sequence encodes CASSMAGQGSYEQYF.

The chain couples TRBV6-5 to TRBJ2-2; either TRBD1 or TRBD2 may fit D (7 bases each). The V and J ends lost 8 bases and 4 bases respectively, with 11 bases between them. Germline values: CDR1 MNHEY, CDR2 SVGAGI. This CDR3 has 13 residues. In DNA form, the CDR3 reads TGTGCCAGCGGCAGGGGGGGCACCGGGGAGCTGTTTTTT. This gives the protein CASGRGGTGELFF.

The table lists this clonotype with a count of one. The chain has TRBV10-3 and TRBJ1-6; no definite D call. V lost 4 bases, J lost 5 bases, and 6 bases lay in between. The germline CDR1 and CDR2 sequences are ENHRY and SYGVKD. The CDR3 extends over 13 amino acids. The CDR3 loop is CAISAGNNSPLHF. CDR3 nucleotide sequence: TGTGCCATCAGTGCTGGGAATAATTCACCCCTCCACTTT.

This clonotype was counted at least ten times. The chain is built from TRBV20-1 and TRBJ1-4; tentatively, D is TRBD1 (5 bases). This CDR3 region has 14 residues. The germline CDR1 and CDR2 sequences are DFQATT and SNEGSKA (reference sequence). V shed 0 bases and J shed 7 bases, with 12 bases lying between them. CDR3 sequence reads: CSARDPGGGEKLFF. The CDR3 nucleotides are TGCAGTGCTAGAGATCCGGGTGGGGGTGAAAAACTGTTTTTT.

V is TRBV5-1 and J is TRBJ2-7, with a possible D match to TRBD1 (6 bases). V was pared by 4 bases and J by 3 bases, with 14 bases between. The germline gives CDR1 SGHRS, CDR2 YFSETQ. There are 14 residues in the CDR3. CDR3 amino acids: CASSPGQGLYEQYF. Written as DNA, the CDR3 is TGCGCCAGCAGCCCGGGACAAGGCCTCTACGAGCAGTACTTC.

The chain links TRBV28 to TRBJ1-5; tentative D call: TRBD1 (5 bases). CDR1 MDHEN and CDR2 SYDVKM come from the germline V gene. CDR3 length: 14 amino acids. Trimming cost V 8 bases and J 0 bases, with 11 bases left between them. The CDR3 bases are TGTGCCAGCCTCAGGGTTTATAGCAATCAGCCCCAGCATTTT. It translates to CASLRVYSNQPQHF.

On this clonotype: The germline gene is not matched at one end of the junction; a read error may be the cause. The V call is TRBV5-1, the J call TRBJ1-6; D uncertain. The CDR3 runs 16 residues. Germline V gene sequence: CDR1 SGHRS, CDR2 YFSETQ. As DNA, the CDR3 is TGCGCCAGCAGCTTCGACACGAGCTCCTATAGTTCACCCCTCCACTTT. Translated: CASSFDTSSYSSPLHF. The whole variable domain, remainder taken from reference TRBV5-1 and TRBJ1-6, is KAGVTQTPRYLIKTRGQQVTLSCSPISGHRSVSWYQQTPGQGLQFLFEYFSETQRNKGNFPGRFSGRQFSNSRSEMNVSTLELGDSALYLCASSFDTSSYSSPLHFGNGTRLTVT.

The V gene is TRBV7-9, the J gene TRBJ2-5; tentatively, D is TRBD1 (5 bases). The CDR3 extends over 14 amino acids. Trimming took off 6 bases at V and 1 base at J, with 12 bases between the two ends. The germline V gene has CDR1 SEHNR and CDR2 FQNEAQ (reference sequence). The CDR3: CASRLYDSQETQYF. In DNA form, the CDR3 reads TGTGCCAGCAGACTCTACGACAGCCAAGAGACCCAGTACTTC.

The chain has TRBV2 and TRBJ1-2; 11 nucleotides line up with TRBD1. The V gene's germline CDR1 is SNHLY and CDR2 FYNNEI. The V and J ends lost 9 bases and 4 bases, in that order; junction bases with no gene match: 7. The CDR3 is 14 residues long. This chain's CDR3 is CARGTGGGLYGYTF. The CDR3 DNA sequence: TGTGCCAGAGGGACAGGGGGGGGTCTCTATGGCTACACCTTC.

The chain is built from TRBV7-2 and TRBJ1-2, with TRBD1 matching 9 bases. The CDR3 totals 15 residues. Germline CDR1 reads SGHTA; CDR2 reads FQGNSA. After removal of 5 bases from V and 5 bases from J, the junction contained 9 bases not matched to a gene. CDR3 coding DNA: TGTGCCAGCAGCACCCCGGACAGGGGCGGGTATGGCTACACCTTC. Its translation is CASSTPDRGGYGYTF.

With respect to this clonotype: The junction departs from the called germline gene at one end, perhaps through a read error. The CDR3 coding sequence is TGTGCCAGTAAGGATAGCGGGGGGCTGTTTTTT. The encoded protein is CASKDSGGLFF. The chain links TRBV19 to TRBJ2-2; 9 nucleotides match TRBD2. From germline, CDR1 is LNHDA and CDR2 SQIVND (reference sequence). CDR3 length equals 11 residues.

This clonotype was seen a few times. The rearrangement links TRBV6-2 or TRBV6-3 to TRBJ1-1; D gene unclear. CDR3 length: 15 residues. V shed 2 bases and J shed 2 bases, with 12 bases lying between them. The V gene's germline CDR1 is MNHEY and CDR2 SVGEGT. This CDR3 reads CASSYGVVGNTEAFF. As DNA, the CDR3 is TGTGCCAGCAGTTACGGTGTGGTGGGTAACACTGAAGCTTTCTTT.

This clonotype was counted only a few times. V and J are TRBV9 and TRBJ2-3; 8 nucleotides match TRBD1. Germline lookup yields CDR1 SGDLS and CDR2 YYNGEE. With V trimmed by 7 bases and J by 2 bases, 15 bases remained unmatched. The CDR3 is made up of 17 amino acids. As DNA, the CDR3 is TGTGCCAGCTCACCACCCTCTGGCAGGGGGCTCACAGATACGCAGTATTTT. Its translation: CASSPPSGRGLTDTQYF.

CDR3 residues: CASSPSVGGVGRVTDTQYF. CDR3 DNA sequence: TGTGCCAGCAGTCCCTCCGTAGGGGGAGTCGGCAGGGTAACAGATACGCAGTATTTT. The chain joins TRBV7-2 to TRBJ2-3, with D possibly being TRBD1 (6 bases). V gave up 6 bases and J gave up 3 bases, with 28 bases separating them. There are 19 residues in the CDR3. From germline, CDR1 is SGHTA and CDR2 FQGNSA.

This clonotype has at least ten counts. The chain couples TRBV5-8 to TRBJ2-7; 8 positions agree with TRBD1. Germline trimming cut 4 bases from V and 4 bases from J; bases unmatched to any gene: 7. Germline CDR1 is SGHTS and CDR2 is YDEGEE. The CDR3 length is 14 residues. The CDR3: CASSRGQAQYEQYF. The CDR3 DNA reads as TGTGCCAGCAGCCGGGGACAGGCTCAATACGAGCAGTACTTC.

This rearrangement joins TRBV5-4 to TRBJ2-7; 11 bases match TRBD1. With 4 bases clipped from V and 3 bases from J, the junction kept 9 bases outside the gene matches. Germline lookup yields CDR1 SGHNT and CDR2 YYREEE (reference sequence). The CDR3 loop spans 16 amino acids. CDR3 nucleotides: TGTGCCAGCAGCCCGATGCCGGGACAGGGGGACTACGAGCAGTACTTC. Translation: CASSPMPGQGDYEQYF.

Worth noting for this clonotype: A much larger clone is a single base away; this may be a read error. The chain links TRBV4-1 to TRBJ2-7; D uncertain. Germline values: CDR1 MGHRA, CDR2 YSYEKL. This CDR3 region has 14 residues. V lost 4 bases and J lost 0, with 10 bases in between. CDR3 loop: CASSPLGDSYEQYF. Here the CDR3 DNA reads TGCGCCAGCAGCCCCCTTGGGGACTCCTACGAGCAGTACTTC.

This clonotype came up many times. The chain recombines TRBV12-3 or TRBV12-4 with TRBJ2-7, with D tentatively TRBD1 (6 bases). The CDR3 consists of 14 residues. Trimming removed 8 bases from V and 6 bases from J, with 20 bases in between. In DNA form, the CDR3 reads TGTGCCAGCCGTGGGGGCGACGAGGGGAGCGAGCAGTACTTC. It yields the protein CASRGGDEGSEQYF.

Comments on this clonotype: One junction end does not reproduce the germline sequence, and a read error may be involved. The chain is built from TRBV9 and TRBJ2-7; 7 bases align to TRBD2. CDR1 is SGDLS, CDR2 YYNGEE, per germline. The CDR3 runs to 13 residues. CDR3 DNA sequence: TGTGCCAGCAGTTCCGCGGGGGAGGGCGAGCAATACTTC. Residues: CASSSAGEGEQYF.